This record concerns one T cell receptor (beta chain) sequence. Its target is not known. The data were taken from a study of shared clonotypes between healthy human individuals. For the study at large: The donor pool was made up of a couple of women and three men aged 18 to 49. General observations from the study: When naive CD4 clonotypes were compared across a few donors, approximately 5% were shared. The authors expected sequencing depth to affect clonotype sharing among donors.

Only in-frame clones appear in the TCRdb table, and some are missing; sequencing was by immunoSEQ multiplex PCR. Altogether hundreds of thousands of clones are present, 95% to 98% being singletons, with the ten largest covering roughly 0.29%. Only CD45RO-negative cells positively selected for CCR7 counted as naive CD8 cells, so terminally differentiated effector memory CD45RA+ cells were excluded. The donors, healthy adults who were HIV-negative, had experienced no recent acute infections or vaccinations. V lost 5 bases and J lost 4; bases outside the gene matches: 13. CDR1 SEHNR and CDR2 FQNEAQ come from the germline V gene (reference sequence). The CDR3 is made up of 17 amino acids.

The clonotype originates from a man in his thirties or forties in good health. Sample: naive CD8+ T cells sorted from blood. V is TRBV7-9 and J is TRBJ2-7, with 11 bases that match TRBD2. The CDR3 DNA sequence: TGTGCCAGCAGCCCCCCTTATACTATAGCGGGAGGGTACGAGCAGTACTTC. Translating gives CASSPPYTIAGGYEQYF.